The TCR beta chain described here comes from a study of chemoradiotherapy in HPV16-positive cancers. Study background: A couple of HPV16-positive patients' cells yielded candidate HPV-specific clones and common motifs. Regarding the study as a whole: Non-HPV-specific T cells did not expand in tumors during treatment, whereas candidate HPV-specific clones and E7-related motifs did.

About this clone: Antigen unknown.

Data came from immunoSEQ multiplex PCR; TCRdb stores just in-frame clones and leaves some out. Found here are 20,000 to 25,000 clones, approximately 94% of them singletons; the top ten hold around 2.6%. Trimming at V came to 1 base and at J to 0 bases, leaving 12 bases not matched to a gene. CDR3 length: 19 residues. CDR1 and CDR2 (germline): SEHNR, FQNEAQ (reference sequence). The chain is built from TRBV7-9 and TRBJ2-7; 10 nucleotides line up with TRBD1. This receptor was identified in a human donor with HPV-associated anogenital cancer. Sample acquisition took place from a patient who underwent chemoradiotherapy. In DNA form, the CDR3 reads TGTGCCAGCAGCTTAGACGGGGACAGGGGATTAAGCAGCTCCTACGAGCAGTACTTC. Its protein product is CASSLDGDRGLSSSYEQYF.